Below are 17 T cell receptor beta chains sequenced from a single sample in a study of blood T cell repertoires in COVID-19. Libraries were prepared by immunoSEQ multiplex PCR; TCRdb keeps only in-frame clonotypes and omits some of them. The sample consists of 150,000 or so clones, about four fifths of them appearing once. Sequenced material: peripheral blood. Receptors were obtained from a middle-aged man who had recovered from COVID-19.

The rearrangement joins TRBV19 to TRBJ2-2; weak D call: TRBD2 (6 bases). The ends were cut back, 4 bases at V and 1 base at J, with 13 bases in the middle. CDR1 and CDR2 (germline): LNHDA, SQIVND (reference sequence). The CDR3 has 16 amino acids. CDR3 loop: CASSSWDSKNTGELFF. The CDR3 coding sequence is TGTGCCAGTAGTAGTTGGGACTCAAAGAACACCGGGGAGCTGTTTTTT.

The genes are TRBV27 and TRBJ1-2, with a tentative D call TRBD1 (6 bases). Trimming stripped 3 bases from V and 2 bases from J, with 10 bases between. The CDR3 length is 14 residues. CDR1 MNHEY and CDR2 SMNVEV come from the germline V gene (reference sequence). DNA of the CDR3: TGTGCCAGCAGTTTCAGGGGCAGAAACTATGGCTACACCTTC. Its protein product is CASSFRGRNYGYTF.

This chain connects TRBV27 to TRBJ2-1; 9 bases match TRBD1. Trimming cost V 5 bases and J 4 bases; bases outside gene matches: 9. Germline V gene lookup returns CDR1 MNHEY and CDR2 SMNVEV (reference sequence). CDR3 length equals 16 residues. This chain's CDR3 is CASSALNRGPYNEQFF. The CDR3, as DNA: TGTGCCAGCAGTGCTTTAAACAGGGGGCCATACAATGAGCAGTTCTTC.

This clone was picked up one time. The V and J genes are TRBV6-5 and TRBJ2-2; D call uncertain. V was clipped by 8 bases and J by 7 bases, with 8 bases between them. The germline CDR1 and CDR2 sequences are MNHEY and SVGAGI. There are 11 residues in the CDR3. The CDR3 DNA sequence: TGTGCCAGCGCGGCCAGCGGGGAGCTGTTTTTT. It codes for CASAASGELFF.

The sample holds one count of this clone. The J gene is TRBJ2-3, the V gene TRBV12-3 or TRBV12-4; D possibly corresponds to TRBD2 (5 bases). This CDR3 comprises 12 residues. V was cut by 6 bases and J by 4 bases, with 8 bases left in between. The CDR3 region is CASRSGPDTQYF. CDR3 sequence (DNA): TGTGCCAGCAGAAGCGGCCCAGATACGCAGTATTTT.

CDR3 protein: CASSFTSAKNIQYF. The DNA for the CDR3 is TGTGCCAGCAGCTTTACTAGCGCGAAAAACATTCAGTACTTC. V is TRBV7-2 and J is TRBJ2-4; 7 bases align to TRBD2. The V gene end was trimmed by 3 bases and the J gene end by 4 bases; junction bases not matched to a gene: 3. There are 14 residues in the CDR3. Germline assignment: CDR1 SGHTA and CDR2 FQGNSA.

The V call is TRBV11-2, the J call TRBJ2-2; 14 nucleotides align to TRBD2. Losses at the gene ends were 2 bases for V and 6 bases for J; bases not matched to a gene: 5. From germline, CDR1 is SGHAT and CDR2 FQNNGV. The CDR3 has 17 residues. The DNA for the CDR3 is TGTGCCAGCAGCTTAATTAAGGGACTAGCGGGAGCCGGGGAGCTGTTTTTT. This codes for CASSLIKGLAGAGELFF.

The chain carries TRBV6-6 and TRBJ1-2; 10 bases map to TRBD1. Germline CDR1 reads MNHNY; CDR2 reads SVGAGI (reference sequence). This CDR3 is built from 14 residues. The trim removed 5 bases at V and 8 bases at J, leaving 8 bases unmatched. The CDR3 loop reads CASSLGTGALGYTF. The CDR3 bases are TGTGCCAGCAGTCTAGGGACAGGGGCATTGGGCTACACCTTC.

The chain recombines TRBV5-1 with TRBJ2-6; possibly TRBD1 for D (5 bases). The CDR3 totals 16 residues. Germline V gene data show CDR1 as SGHRS and CDR2 as YFSETQ. Trimming removed 4 bases from V and 5 bases from J, with 16 bases in between. CDR3 DNA: TGCGCCAGCAGCATCCAGGGTTCTAACTGGGCCAACGTCCTGACTTTC. Residues: CASSIQGSNWANVLTF.

The chain combines TRBV4-3 with TRBJ2-7; TRBD1 agrees at 8 bases. The trim removed 0 bases at V and 3 bases at J, leaving 4 bases unmatched. The CDR3 length is 15 residues. Germline V gives CDR1 LGHNA, CDR2 YSLEER. The CDR3 is CASSQDRTGRYEQYF. DNA for the CDR3: TGCGCCAGCAGCCAAGATAGGACAGGGCGCTACGAGCAGTACTTC.

The chain uses TRBV4-2 and TRBJ1-2; D not resolved. Trimming took 0 bases from V and 6 from J, leaving 17 bases between them. This CDR3 spans 16 amino acids. Germline lookup yields CDR1 LGHNA and CDR2 YNFKEQ. The CDR3 sequence is CASSQESPGVSHGYTF. As DNA, the CDR3 is TGTGCCAGCAGCCAAGAATCGCCGGGTGTTAGTCATGGCTACACCTTC.

This clone has more than one count but fewer than ten. This chain connects TRBV7-2 to TRBJ2-7; 7 bases fit TRBD2. Per the germline V gene, CDR1 is SGHTA and CDR2 is FQGNSA. The CDR3 has 15 amino acids. V lost 6 bases and J lost 4; bases outside the gene matches: 12. The CDR3 here is CASRPTSDGGYEQYF. The CDR3 bases are TGTGCCAGCAGACCCACTAGCGATGGCGGTTACGAGCAGTACTTC.

This clone was detected a few times. The V gene is TRBV27, the J gene TRBJ1-1; no definite D call. V was cut by 5 bases and J by 1 base, with 14 bases left in between. This CDR3 comprises 15 residues. CDR1 and CDR2 (germline): MNHEY, SMNVEV (reference sequence). CDR3 sequence (DNA): TGTGCCAGCAGTCCCTATGACTATGGGAACACTGAAGCTTTCTTT. This sequence encodes CASSPYDYGNTEAFF.

The chain joins TRBV9 to TRBJ1-3; D call uncertain. Germline V gene data show CDR1 as SGDLS and CDR2 as YYNGEE. This CDR3 is 15 amino acids long. Trimming stripped 1 base from V and 4 bases from J, with 12 bases between. CDR3 bases: TGTGCCAGCAGCGTACTTCCGGGATTCGGAAACACCATATATTTT. It translates to CASSVLPGFGNTIYF.

The chain combines TRBV10-3 with TRBJ1-2; 7 bases match TRBD1. Germline V gene sequence: CDR1 ENHRY, CDR2 SYGVKD. J lost 0 bases, V lost 8 bases, and 6 bases had no gene match. This CDR3 is 14 amino acids long. The CDR3 DNA is TGTGCCATCTTCGGGACAGAATCTAACTATGGCTACACCTTC. This sequence encodes CAIFGTESNYGYTF.

This sequence joins TRBV6-5 and TRBJ2-2; possibly TRBD1 for D (5 bases). Germline CDR1 MNHEY, CDR2 SVGAGI. The CDR3 totals 16 residues. The ends were cut back, 0 bases at V and 6 bases at J, with 14 bases in the middle. CDR3 loop: CASSYSGDLRSGELFF. CDR3 sequence (DNA): TGTGCCAGCAGTTACTCAGGGGATCTGAGATCCGGGGAGCTGTTTTTT.

The CDR3 bases are TGTGCCAGCAGTTTATGGGCAGGGGGTCAGGAGGAGACCCAGTACTTC. Protein: CASSLWAGGQEETQYF. V is TRBV28 and J is TRBJ2-5, with TRBD1 identical over 7 bases. The CDR3 loop spans 16 amino acids. The ends lost 0 bases at V and 5 bases at J; junction bases unmatched: 9. Looked up from germline, CDR1 is MDHEN and CDR2 is SYDVKM. Complete variable domain (other parts from reference TRBV28 and TRBJ2-5): DVKVTQSSRYLVKRTGEKVFLECVQDMDHENMFWYRQDPGLGLRLIYFSYDVKMKEKGDIPEGYSVSREKKERFSLILESASTNQTSMYLCASSLWAGGQEETQYFGPGTRLLVL.